This T cell receptor (beta chain) was retrieved from a study of shared T cell receptors in the human thymus (dated by TCRdb to the early 2020s). In terms of the full investigation: The study examined how self-reactive, shared T-cell receptor alpha chains are generated in the human thymus.

The germline V gene gives CDR1 as MNHEY and CDR2 as SVGAGI. The CDR3 covers 15 residues, taking in both the cysteine and the phenylalanine. Only the CDR3 part of the read is kept: 45 bases, read in frame from the first base. Deletion took 6 bases off V and 5 bases off J, with a span of 19 bases between the germline ends. Comment on this clone: It lacks a known antigen. Nothing much larger sits one base from this clone, and base qualities are not available.

The method was the immunoSEQ multiplex PCR assay. This is the immuneACCESS table as TCRdb keeps it, with only in-frame sequences that have V and J called. A part of the clones is gone; compared with another copy, unresolved V genes explain less than half, and the rest is unexplained. The sample data list about 660,000 clones, and roughly 86% of these were observed just once. The ten largest clones represent roughly 0.0094% of the sample. The same sample was also used in a study of human thymus T cells. The second study's authors report: In Finland, the donors were immunologically healthy infants who were having open corrective cardiac surgery for congenital heart defects. Thymus tissue was obtained as surgical resects removed during corrective cardiac surgery. Usage of V and J gene segments appeared to be biased in both the thymic and the peripheral blood repertoires. The related research found that thymic TCR repertoires overlapped highly between unrelated individuals. The study described the TCR alpha and beta repertoires in roughly 8 infant thymus samples and a few matching peripheral blood samples. Donor ages ranging from about 7 to 244 days were recorded, and a handful of male and two female infants were included in the cohort. After being mechanically released from the tissue, thymocytes were kept at -70 degrees C in pellets of about 8.5-32 million cells. A QIAsymphony instrument was used to extract genomic DNA from frozen cell pellets. Using the immunoSEQ multiplex PCR assay, the TCRB and TCRAD loci were amplified from a standardized quantity of quality-controlled genomic DNA. Amplicons spanned the V(D)J region at a length sufficient to cover the CDR3 and identify V and J genes. Amplicon sequencing was performed on an Illumina platform through the commercial immunoSEQ service. Primer bias and sequencing errors were corrected using previously described methods, and TCRAD and TCRB definitions followed the IMGT database. Repertoires were analysed with immunoSEQ Analyzer 3.0 and VDJTools, covering basic statistics, V/J segment usage, diversity estimates, rarefaction and pairwise overlap. Diversity was estimated using the Chao1, ChaoE, Efron-Thisted, Shannon and inverse Simpson indices, and was also estimated on datasets down-sampled to the size of the smallest sample. For repertoire overlap, CDR3 nucleotide sequence, V gene and J gene had to match strictly, and clustering was done by Jaccard-based multidimensional scaling. Thymus samples yielded on average about 810,000 unique TCRB clonotypes, compared with 80,000 to 85,000 from blood samples.

The chain was built from TRBV6-5 and TRBJ1-1; no D segment can be confidently identified. The specimen sequenced was thymocytes. This TCR was sampled from a boy younger than two with a congenital heart defect. Donor details come from another sample of the same person, matched by shared clones. The nucleotides are TGTGCCAGCAGACCTCGAACAGCCGGTCGAACTGAAGCTTTCTTT. This encodes CASRPRTAGRTEAFF.